This TCR beta chain appears in the sequencing data of a study of chemoradiotherapy in HPV16-positive cancers. The study, taken as a whole, reports: Only a couple of HPV16-positive patients supplied the functional HPV-specificity definition.

The germline gives CDR1 DFQATT, CDR2 SNEGSKA (reference sequence). This CDR3 region has 11 residues. V was shortened by 3 bases and J by 7 bases, with 9 bases between the two germline ends. TCRdb's copy holds only in-frame clones and misses some; the assay was immunoSEQ multiplex PCR. The sample consists of 20,000 to 30,000 clones, roughly 94% of them appearing once. A single count supports this clone. The antigen is undetermined. This receptor was identified in a human donor with HPV-associated anogenital cancer. This specimen was taken from a patient who underwent chemoradiotherapy. This chain uses TRBV20-1 with TRBJ2-5, with D possibly matching TRBD2 (5 bases). In DNA form, the CDR3 reads TGCAGTGCTAGTCAAAGCGGGACCCAGTACTTC. This sequence encodes CSASQSGTQYF.